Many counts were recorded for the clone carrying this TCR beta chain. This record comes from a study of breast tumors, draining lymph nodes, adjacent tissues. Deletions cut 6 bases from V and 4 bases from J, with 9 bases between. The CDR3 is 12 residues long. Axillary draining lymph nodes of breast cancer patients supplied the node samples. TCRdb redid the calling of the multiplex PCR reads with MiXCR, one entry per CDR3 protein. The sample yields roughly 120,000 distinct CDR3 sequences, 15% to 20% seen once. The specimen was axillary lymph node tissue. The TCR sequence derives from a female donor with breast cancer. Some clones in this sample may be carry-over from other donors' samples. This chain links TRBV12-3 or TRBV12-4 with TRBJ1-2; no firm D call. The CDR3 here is CASSGRTYGYTF. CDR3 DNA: TGTGCCAGCAGCGGACGGACCTATGGCTACACCTTC.